A selection of T cell receptor beta chains follows, all from one sample in a study of shared clonotypes between healthy human individuals. Only in-frame clones appear in the TCRdb table, and some are missing; sequencing was by immunoSEQ multiplex PCR. The sample contains under 600,000 clones, around three quarters of which appear only once. Material for sequencing was PBMCs. The origin of the receptors is a woman between 40 and 55 years old in good health. Some clones in this sample may be carry-over from other donors' samples. Each CDR3 is given with its conserved first and last residue. The D gene is left open where the match is weak. Size values are once, few and many counts, or a class for expanded clones, and some rows have none.

>.|TRBV10-3|.|TRBJ2-1
TGTGCCATCAGTGAGTCGTCTGGGCAAAATGAGCAGTTCTTC
CAISESSGQNEQFF
>TRBD2|TRBV27|.|TRBJ2-1
TGTGCCAGCAGTTTCGGGGAGGGCCTAAAGGATGAGCAGTTCTTC
CASSFGEGLKDEQFF
>.|TRBV7-3|few|TRBJ1-2
TGTGCCACCTCCCCGTCCGGGACGAACTATGGCTACACCTTC
CATSPSGTNYGYTF
>.|TRBV25-1|.|TRBJ2-7
TGTGCCAGCAGTGAATACGGGCAGGGTAACGAGCAGTACTTC
CASSEYGQGNEQYF
>.|TRBV27|.|TRBJ2-2
TGTGCCAGCAGTTTACGGGGCGCGAACACCGGGGAGCTGTTTTTT
CASSLRGANTGELFF
>.|TRBV7-8|.|TRBJ1-2
TGTGCCAGCAGCTTGAGGCGGACAAAAAACTATGGCTACACCTTC
CASSLRRTKNYGYTF
>.|TRBV5-1|.|TRBJ2-5
TGCGCCAGCAGGACTCCACCCCCAGAGACCCAGTACTTC
CASRTPPPETQYF
>.|TRBV15|few|TRBJ1-4
TGTGCCACCAGCAGAGATGAAAGGGGAAAACTGTTTTTT
CATSRDERGKLFF
>.|TRBV4-3|.|TRBJ1-5
TGCGCCAGCAGCCAAGATTTGGGGAATCAGCCCCAGCATTTT
CASSQDLGNQPQHF
>.|TRBV28|.|TRBJ2-5
TGTGCCAGCAGTCCCCATCTTGGGGGGACCCAGTACTTC
CASSPHLGGTQYF
>.|TRBV27|.|TRBJ2-7
TGTGCCAGCAGTTATGCGGCCCGGACGACCCGCCTGGAGCAGTACTTC
CASSYAARTTRLEQYF
>.|TRBV15|.|TRBJ2-1
TGTGCCACCAGCAGACCGGGACTTGACAATGAGCAGTTCTTC
CATSRPGLDNEQFF
>.|TRBV2|.|TRBJ2-7
TGTGCCAGCAGTGAAGAGGTAGGCTACGAGCAGTACTTC
CASSEEVGYEQYF
>TRBD2|TRBV27|.|TRBJ2-1
TGTGCCAGCAGTCCGACTAGCGGGGGGAACAATGAGCAGTTCTTC
CASSPTSGGNNEQFF
>.|TRBV30|.|TRBJ1-3
TGTGCCTGGGGGCAGGGGCTGAGCTCTGGAAACACCATATATTTT
CAWGQGLSSGNTIYF
>TRBD1|TRBV5-4|once|TRBJ1-4
TGTGCCAGCAGCTTGGACAGGGGCAATGAAAAACTGTTTTTT
CASSLDRGNEKLFF
>.|TRBV21-1|.|TRBJ1-3
TGTGCCAGCACCCTACCGGGGCAGGGGAATTTCGGAAACACCATATATTTT
CASTLPGQGNFGNTIYF
>TRBD1|TRBV29-1|.|TRBJ2-7
TGCAGCGTCCCCGGGACAGGGCTCGACGAGCAGTACTTC
CSVPGTGLDEQYF
>TRBD2|TRBV5-1|once|TRBJ2-1
TGCGCCAGCAGCTTGGGGGGACTAGCGGGAGCCAATGAGCAGTTCTTC
CASSLGGLAGANEQFF
>TRBD2|TRBV27|.|TRBJ2-1
TGTGCCAGCACAGGAAGCGGGGGACGGTACAATGAGCAGTTCTTC
CASTGSGGRYNEQFF
>.|TRBV9|once|TRBJ2-2
TGTGCCAGCAGCGTAAATATAAACACCGGGGAGCTGTTTTTT
CASSVNINTGELFF
>.|TRBV7-2|.|TRBJ2-2
TGTGCCAGCAGCTTATATTGTGGGAGCGACGGGGAGCTGTTTTTT
CASSLYCGSDGELFF
>.|TRBV6-1|.|TRBJ1-5
TGTGCCAGCATCCCAAGAATTAGCAATCAGCCCCAGCATTTT
CASIPRISNQPQHF
>TRBD1|TRBV7-3|.|TRBJ1-2
TGTGCCAGCAGCCTAGGGACAGGGAATGGCTACACCTTC
CASSLGTGNGYTF
>.|TRBV15|.|TRBJ1-1
TGTGCCACCAGCAACCGGTTGGGGGTGGTCACTGAAGCTTTCTTT
CATSNRLGVVTEAFF
>.|TRBV7-8|.|TRBJ1-5
TGTGCCAGCAGCTTAGCCAGCGCGGGGGCTGGTCAGCCCCAGCATTTT
CASSLASAGAGQPQHF
>TRBD2|TRBV4-3|.|TRBJ2-1
TGCGCCAGCAGCCATCTAGCGGGAGATCCCTACAATGAGCAGTTCTTC
CASSHLAGDPYNEQFF
>.|TRBV18|.|TRBJ2-7
TGTGCCAGCTCAGAATACCGTTCCGAGCAGTACTTC
CASSEYRSEQYF
>TRBD2|TRBV7-8|.|TRBJ2-2
TGTGCCAGCAGCCCTCGCCCCGCGGGGGGCGAAGGAACCGGGGAGCTGTTTTTT
CASSPRPAGGEGTGELFF
>TRBD2|TRBV6-4|.|TRBJ2-1
TGTGCCAGCAGTTCATCAGCGGGCCGGGGGGGCAATGAGCAGTTCTTC
CASSSSAGRGGNEQFF
>TRBD1|TRBV5-1|.|TRBJ1-1
TGCGCCAGCCGTTCGAACAGGGGCACTGAAGCTTTCTTT
CASRSNRGTEAFF
>.|TRBV21-1|many|TRBJ2-7
TGTGCCAGCAGCAAAGGGGTCGGGTACGAGCAGTACTTC
CASSKGVGYEQYF
>.|TRBV7-2|.|TRBJ1-4
TGTGCCAGCAGCTTAAATCGGGCAGGCGATAATGAAAAACTGTTTTTT
CASSLNRAGDNEKLFF
>TRBD1|TRBV5-1|.|TRBJ2-5
TGCGCCAGCAGCCCATTACAGGGGGCAGGAGAGACCCAGTACTTC
CASSPLQGAGETQYF
>TRBD2|TRBV4-1|once|TRBJ2-7
TGCGCCAGCAGCCAATCCCCTCTGGCGGGAGGATCCTACGAGCAGTACTTC
CASSQSPLAGGSYEQYF
>.|TRBV5-4|.|TRBJ2-5
TGTGCCAGCAACCGGCAGCAAGAGACCCAGTACTTC
CASNRQQETQYF
>TRBD2|TRBV11-2|few|TRBJ2-3
TGTGCCAGCAGCTATCCCCTCCGGGAGGGTCCGTATTTT
CASSYPLREGPYF
>TRBD1|TRBV25-1|few|TRBJ2-7
TGTGCCAGCAGTTCACGGGGGACAGGCCCAACACCGCAGTACTTC
CASSSRGTGPTPQYF
>.|TRBV7-9|.|TRBJ1-2
TGTGCCAGCAGCTTTGCGCGGGAGAACTATGGCTACACCTTC
CASSFARENYGYTF
>.|TRBV4-1|.|TRBJ1-5
TGCGCCAGCAGCCAATTTCCCCGGATCGCGGGGAGCAATCAGCCCCAGCATTTT
CASSQFPRIAGSNQPQHF
>.|TRBV15|few|TRBJ2-7
TGTGCCACCAGCACGGGGTACGGCTACGAGCAGTACTTC
CATSTGYGYEQYF
>TRBD1|TRBV30|once|TRBJ2-5
TGTGCCTGGAGTGGGGACAGGTTAGAGGAGACCCAGTACTTC
CAWSGDRLEETQYF
>.|TRBV2|once|TRBJ2-2
TGTGCCAGCACCACAGGGACGAACACCGGGGAGCTGTTTTTT
CASTTGTNTGELFF
>.|TRBV5-1|.|TRBJ2-1
TGCGCCAGCAGCTTGGCACAGGGCCCCTACAATGAGCAGTTCTTC
CASSLAQGPYNEQFF
>TRBD1|TRBV30|.|TRBJ1-4
TGTGCCTGGAGTGTAGGGACAGATAATGAAAAACTGTTTTTT
CAWSVGTDNEKLFF
>.|TRBV30|.|TRBJ2-2
TGTGCCTGGACGCCTCCTAACAGATACACCGGGGAGCTGTTTTTT
CAWTPPNRYTGELFF
>.|TRBV6-1|.|TRBJ1-5
TGTGCCAGCAGTGCCCAGTATAGCAATCAGCCCCAGCATTTT
CASSAQYSNQPQHF
>.|TRBV5-1|.|TRBJ1-1
TGCGCCAGCAGCTCCCCCGGGACATTGAACACTGAAGCTTTCTTT
CASSSPGTLNTEAFF
>TRBD2|TRBV10-3|.|TRBJ2-5
TGTGCCATCAGTAGCAGCAGGACTAGCGGCCAGCAAGAGACCCAGTACTTC
CAISSSRTSGQQETQYF